The next 8 T cell receptor beta chains were all read from a single sample in a study of blood T cell repertoires in COVID-19. The repertoire was sequenced with immunoSEQ multiplex PCR; TCRdb's copy has only in-frame clones and lacks some. The repertoire consists of roughly 230,000 clones, with about 88% occurring once and the leading ten covering about 4.6%. Sequenced sample: peripheral blood. All receptors come from a woman between 35 and 50 years old who had recovered from COVID-19.

The chain combines TRBV27 with TRBJ1-4, with D possibly being TRBD1 (5 bases). This CDR3 region has 14 residues. CDR1 MNHEY and CDR2 SMNVEV come from the germline V gene (reference sequence). Trimming pared 6 bases from V and 3 bases from J, leaving 11 bases between. The chain's CDR3 is CASRRGMANEKLFF. Here the CDR3 DNA reads TGTGCCAGCAGGCGGGGGATGGCTAATGAAAAACTGTTTTTT.

This CDR3 reads CATSYGLALGNEQFF. The CDR3 bases are TGTGCCACCAGCTACGGACTAGCGTTGGGGAATGAGCAGTTCTTC. V and J are TRBV15 and TRBJ2-1, with 9 bases identical to TRBD2. Trimming took 5 bases from V and 7 from J; bases not matched to a gene: 9. Germline lookup yields CDR1 LNHNV and CDR2 YYDKDF (reference sequence). The CDR3 length is 15 residues.

The chain uses TRBV4-1 and TRBJ2-1, with 8 bases matching TRBD2. V lost 1 base to trimming and J lost 6 bases; unmatched junction nucleotides: 11. The V gene's germline CDR1 is MGHRA and CDR2 YSYEKL. The CDR3 spans 17 residues. CDR3 amino acids: CASSQGVGLAGSNEQFF. DNA for the CDR3: TGCGCCAGCAGCCAAGGGGTCGGATTAGCGGGGAGCAATGAGCAGTTCTTC.

The CDR3 reads CAWYQESSGNTIYF. The CDR3 DNA reads as TGTGCCTGGTATCAAGAGAGCTCTGGAAACACCATATATTTT. V and J are TRBV30 and TRBJ1-3, with D hard to call. The CDR3 is 14 amino acids. V gave up 5 bases and J gave up 0 bases, with 11 bases separating them. Germline V gene data show CDR1 as GTSNPN and CDR2 as SVGIG (reference sequence).

The chain uses TRBV5-1 and TRBJ2-7; the match to TRBD1 covers 9 bases. CDR3 length equals 18 residues. The V gene end was trimmed by 0 bases and the J gene end by 3 bases; junction bases not matched to a gene: 13. Germline CDR1 is SGHRS and CDR2 is YFSETQ. In DNA form, the CDR3 reads TGCGCCAGCAGCTTGGTGGGGGGGACAGGGAAGTTGATCTACGAGCAGTACTTC. Translation: CASSLVGGTGKLIYEQYF.

This chain connects TRBV14 to TRBJ2-7, with D tentatively TRBD1 (6 bases). The V end was cut by 1 base, the J end by 2 bases, with 12 bases between. CDR3 size: 15 residues. Germline CDR1 reads SGHDN; CDR2 reads FVKESK. CDR3 in DNA: TGTGCCAGCAGCCAAGGAGGGCCAGGGGCCTACGAGCAGTACTTC. Translating it yields CASSQGGPGAYEQYF. Full variable domain (rest looked up from reference TRBV14 and TRBJ2-7): EAGVTQFPSHSVIEKGQTVTLRCDPISGHDNLYWYRRVMGKEIKFLLHFVKESKQDESGMPNNRFLAERTGGTYSTLKVQPAELEDSGVYFCASSQGGPGAYEQYFGPGTRLTVT.

The rearrangement joins TRBV19 to TRBJ2-1; 14 nucleotides align to TRBD2. Germline CDR1 and CDR2: LNHDA and SQIVND (reference sequence). This CDR3 has 16 amino acids. V lost 7 bases to trimming and J lost 4 bases; unmatched junction nucleotides: 6. The CDR3 reads CASNPGTSGGYNEQFF. CDR3 nucleotide sequence: TGTGCCAGTAACCCCGGGACTAGCGGGGGTTACAATGAGCAGTTCTTC.

The chain uses TRBV13 and TRBJ1-2; 7 bases agree with TRBD1. The CDR3 runs 15 residues. Germline V gene sequence: CDR1 PRHDT, CDR2 FYEKMQ (reference sequence). Trimming removed 0 bases from V and 5 bases from J; junction bases left unmatched: 6. The CDR3 DNA reads TGTGCCAGCAGCTTAGGGTTCGGACAGGTTTATGGCTACACCTTC. Amino acid sequence: CASSLGFGQVYGYTF.